The 30 T cell receptor beta chains listed next were all sequenced from one sample in a study of CD8 T cells in ankylosing spondylitis (TCRdb year 2017). The protocol used for the library was 5' RACE. This sample was sequenced with an Illumina HiSeq 2500. The public sequencing data were trimmed at Q25 with fastp and processed into clonotypes with MiXCR by TCRdb, which kept only in-frame beta chains. Every entry covers one CDR3 protein and lists the most common genes and DNA from its rows. The sample yields roughly 260,000 distinct CDR3 sequences; 15% to 25% were counted once. The top ten constitute 7.5% to 9.5% of the sample. The sequencing sample was made of blood, either unsorted or a sorted T cell fraction (not recorded which). These TCRs come from a male donor with ankylosing spondylitis or in good health (not recorded which).

The sample holds a few counts of this clonotype. The CDR3 region is CASSPQTSGSLYEQYV. Here the CDR3 DNA reads TGTGCCAGCTCACCACAAACTAGCGGGAGTCTTTACGAGCAGTACGTC. V is TRBV18 and J is TRBJ2-7; 11 bases fit TRBD2. J was trimmed by 4 bases and V by 1 base; bases with no gene match: 6. There are 16 residues in the CDR3. CDR1 is KGHSH, CDR2 LQKENI, per germline.

The chain combines TRBV20-1 with TRBJ2-1; 15 nucleotides line up with TRBD2. Germline CDR1 is DFQATT and CDR2 is SNEGSKA (reference sequence). This CDR3 contains 15 residues. Trimming took 3 bases from V and 9 from J; bases not matched to a gene: 6. As DNA, the CDR3 is TGCAGTGCTAGCAGGACTAGCGGGAGGGCCTTTGAGCAGTTCTTC. This translates into CSASRTSGRAFEQFF.

The genes are TRBV9 and TRBJ1-1; D gene unclear. Trimming took off 0 bases at V and 0 bases at J, with 12 bases between the two ends. The CDR3 consists of 16 residues. Germline V gives CDR1 SGDLS, CDR2 YYNGEE. The CDR3 DNA sequence: TGTGCCAGCAGCGTAGTACAGAGGACCATGAACACTGAAGCTTTCTTT. It encodes CASSVVQRTMNTEAFF.

This clonotype has more than one count but fewer than ten. The chain couples TRBV29-1 to TRBJ2-5; D possibly matches TRBD1 or TRBD2 (5 bases each). Trimming pared 6 bases from V and 5 bases from J, leaving 22 bases between. Germline CDR1 is SQVTM and CDR2 is ANQGSEA. The CDR3 sequence is 15 residues long. CDR3 DNA sequence: TGCAGCGTCGCCGGCCTGGGGGTCGGTTTGGAGACCCAGTACTTC. Protein: CSVAGLGVGLETQYF.

J is TRBJ2-5 and V is TRBV27; D call uncertain. Trimming cost V 5 bases and J 5 bases, with 12 bases left between them. This CDR3 region has 13 residues. CDR1 MNHEY and CDR2 SMNVEV come from the germline V gene (reference sequence). The CDR3 bases are TGTGCCAGCAGTCACAGAAAGGAGGAGACCCAGTACTTC. It is translated as CASSHRKEETQYF.

CDR3 DNA sequence: TGCAGTGCTGGGACAGACGTCTCCTACGAGCAGTACGTC. Translation: CSAGTDVSYEQYV. V is TRBV20-1 and J is TRBJ2-7; 7 nucleotides align to TRBD1. Germline V gene sequence: CDR1 DFQATT, CDR2 SNEGSKA (reference sequence). V lost 5 bases and J lost 0; bases outside the gene matches: 4. The CDR3 consists of 13 residues.

The chain is built from TRBV6-1 and TRBJ1-5; 7 bases agree with TRBD1. Trimming at V came to 2 bases and at J to 2 bases, leaving 3 bases not matched to a gene. Germline V gene lookup returns CDR1 MNHNS and CDR2 SASEGT. The CDR3 loop spans 15 amino acids. CDR3 bases: TGTGCCAGCAGTGAACAGGGGGGGGGCAATCAGCCCCAGCATTTT. This translates into CASSEQGGGNQPQHF.

The chain is built from TRBV6-1 and TRBJ2-5; 8 bases line up with TRBD2. Germline lookup yields CDR1 MNHNS and CDR2 SASEGT. The CDR3 extends over 14 amino acids. V was pared by 9 bases and J by 5 bases, with 11 bases of the junction left unmatched. The CDR3 DNA is TGTGCCAGTATACTGACAGTAGCGGGGGAGACCCAGTACTTC. Amino acids: CASILTVAGETQYF.

The genes are TRBV20-1 and TRBJ1-2, with a tentative D call TRBD1 (5 bases). Trimming cost V 0 bases and J 7 bases, with 12 bases left between them. This CDR3 has 13 amino acids. CDR1 and CDR2 (germline): DFQATT, SNEGSKA (reference sequence). CDR3 sequence reads: CSARDPGSGGYTF. The CDR3 bases are TGCAGTGCTAGAGACCCAGGGTCGGGTGGCTACACCTTC.

CDR3 bases: TGCAGCGTTGAAGAAGGGACTGGTTTCTACGAGCAGTACGTC. Translation: CSVEEGTGFYEQYV. The chain has TRBV29-1 and TRBJ2-7, with TRBD2 as a possible D gene (6 bases). Germline assignment: CDR1 SQVTM and CDR2 ANQGSEA. The germline V and J ends were trimmed by 0 bases and 3 bases, with 12 bases remaining between them. This CDR3 spans 14 amino acids.

The chain uses TRBV5-1 and TRBJ2-1; the D gene is possibly TRBD1 (6 bases). Trimming took off 4 bases at V and 5 bases at J, with 10 bases between the two ends. The CDR3 extends over 13 amino acids. Germline V gene sequence: CDR1 SGHRS, CDR2 YFSETQ. CDR3 in amino acids: CASSKGQNNEQFF. CDR3 nucleotide sequence: TGCGCCAGCAGCAAAGGACAGAACAATGAGCAGTTCTTC.

This clonotype was seen a few times. The V gene is TRBV7-7, the J gene TRBJ2-3, with D possibly TRBD1 on 5 matching bases. This CDR3 is built from 14 residues. V lost 5 bases to trimming and J lost 2 bases, with 11 bases between them. Germline V gives CDR1 SSHAT, CDR2 FNYEAQ (reference sequence). CDR3 amino acids: CASSPTGYTDTQYF. The CDR3 DNA reads TGTGCCAGCAGCCCCACAGGATACACAGATACGCAGTATTTT.

This clonotype came up a few times. In DNA form, the CDR3 reads TGTGCCAGCAGCCAAGTCTGGTTTGAGCAGTTCTTC. It specifies CASSQVWFEQFF. The chain recombines TRBV14 with TRBJ2-1; D gene unclear. Trimming shortened V by 1 base and J by 9 bases, and 7 bases separated the two germline ends. Germline values: CDR1 SGHDN, CDR2 FVKESK. The CDR3 covers 12 residues.

This clonotype was observed a handful of times. This sequence joins TRBV6-2 or TRBV6-3 and TRBJ1-1; perhaps TRBD1 as D (5 bases). Trimming removed 2 bases from V and 7 bases from J, with 11 bases in between. The CDR3 spans 13 residues. Looked up from germline, CDR1 is MNHEY and CDR2 is SVGEGT. The CDR3 DNA is TGTGCCAGCAGTTACAGGGGAGAGGGTGAAGCTTTCTTT. It is translated as CASSYRGEGEAFF.

In this sample, this clonotype turned up many times. The chain has TRBV4-2 and TRBJ2-2, with TRBD2 matching 9 bases. Unmatched junction bases numbered 9, after V lost 1 base and J lost 3 bases. The CDR3 length is 18 residues. Germline V gives CDR1 LGHNA, CDR2 YNFKEQ. In DNA, the CDR3 is TGTGCCAGCAGCCAAGTTGATAGCGGGAGTATGTACACCGGGGAGCTGTTTTTT. Amino acid sequence: CASSQVDSGSMYTGELFF.

The CDR3 loop is CASSESTRDTQYF. The CDR3 DNA follows: TGTGCCAGCAGTGAATCGACCAGAGATACGCAGTATTTT. The chain is built from TRBV6-1 and TRBJ2-3; D unresolved. The CDR3 covers 13 residues. V lost 2 bases and J 5 bases, leaving 8 bases between the germline ends. Germline CDR1 is MNHNS and CDR2 is SASEGT.

This chain links TRBV24-1 with TRBJ2-1; D is unresolved. CDR1 KGHDR and CDR2 SFDVKD come from the germline V gene. Trimming removed 4 bases at V and 0 bases at J, with 9 bases between. The CDR3 sequence is 15 residues long. CDR3 nucleotide sequence: TGTGCCACCAGTGAGACCCTTAGCTCCTACAATGAGCAGTTCTTC. Amino acids: CATSETLSSYNEQFF.

This clonotype was detected a few times. This chain connects TRBV29-1 to TRBJ1-4; D call uncertain. Germline assignment: CDR1 SQVTM and CDR2 ANQGSEA. The CDR3 runs to 16 residues. V was clipped by 0 bases and J by 0 bases, with 11 bases between them. The CDR3 nucleotides are TGCAGCGTTGAAGATCCGGAGTCCGCAACTAATGAAAAACTGTTTTTT. Amino acids: CSVEDPESATNEKLFF. The full variable domain, completed using reference TRBV29-1 and TRBJ1-4, is SAVISQKPSRDICQRGTSLTIQCQVDSQVTMMFWYRQQPGQSLTLIATANQGSEATYESGFVIDKFPISRPNLTFSTLTVSNMSPEDSSIYLCSVEDPESATNEKLFFGSGTQLSVL.

This clonotype was recorded many times. This chain links TRBV12-3 or TRBV12-4 with TRBJ2-2; unclear D gene. The CDR3 has 15 residues. The V end lost 2 bases, the J end lost 2 bases, and 9 bases lay between the germline ends. The DNA for the CDR3 is TGTGCCAGCAGTTTATCCCCAGGAAACACCGGGGAGCTGTTTTTT. Translation: CASSLSPGNTGELFF.

This clonotype turned up a few times. The chain uses TRBV20-1 and TRBJ2-1; 8 positions agree with TRBD2. This CDR3 is 15 amino acids long. J was trimmed by 7 bases and V by 7 bases; bases with no gene match: 15. Germline V gene sequence: CDR1 DFQATT, CDR2 SNEGSKA (reference sequence). The DNA of the CDR3 is TGCAGTGTTCTCTCAACCGGGACTAGACGGAATGAGCAGTTCTTC. This encodes CSVLSTGTRRNEQFF.

This sequence joins TRBV21-1 and TRBJ2-1; the DNA was not used to check the table's D call, TRBD2. TRBV21-1 is annotated as a pseudogene. This CDR3 spans 19 amino acids. The CDR3 DNA reads as TGTGCCAGCAGCAAAATAGTGGTGACTAGCGGGATTCCCTACAATGAGCAGTTCTTC. It yields the protein CASSKIVVTSGIPYNEQFF.

This clonotype showed up many times. DNA of the CDR3: TGTGCCAGCAGCTTCAGAAGTCGGGCCTACGAGCAGTACGTC. Amino acid sequence: CASSFRSRAYEQYV. The chain employs TRBV5-6 and TRBJ2-7; no firm D call. CDR3 length: 14 amino acids. Trimming removed 2 bases from V and 2 bases from J, with 11 bases in between. Germline lookup yields CDR1 SGHDT and CDR2 YYEEEE.

This clonotype showed up just a few times. The CDR3 sequence is CASAAGTGAYNEQFF. The CDR3 DNA reads TGCGCCAGCGCCGCCGGGACAGGGGCCTACAATGAGCAGTTCTTC. This chain uses TRBV5-1 with TRBJ2-1; 10 nucleotides agree with TRBD1. CDR3 length: 15 amino acids. The J segment lost 2 bases and the V segment lost 7 bases, leaving 6 bases of the junction unmatched. Germline CDR1 is SGHRS and CDR2 is YFSETQ.

This clonotype was observed a few times. This sequence joins TRBV3-1 and TRBJ2-1; a weak D match, TRBD2 (5 bases). V shed 1 base and J shed 15 bases, with 13 bases lying between them. Looked up from germline, CDR1 is LGHDT and CDR2 is YNNKEL (reference sequence). CDR3 length: 12 residues. CDR3 coding DNA: TGTGCCAGCAGCCAAGGTTCGGCGGGTTCGTTCTTC. This encodes CASSQGSAGSFF.

This clonotype occurred once. The gene calls are TRBV7-2 and TRBJ1-3; no reliable D call. Germline CDR1 and CDR2: SGHTA and FQGNSA. The CDR3 contains 15 residues. Trimming shortened V by 6 bases and J by 0 bases, and 12 bases separated the two germline ends. The CDR3, as DNA: TGTGCCAGCAGGTCACGACTGAACTCTGGAAACACCATATATTTT. This translates into CASRSRLNSGNTIYF.

This clonotype was observed a single time. Germline is not matched at one junction end, which may reflect a read error. J is TRBJ2-1 and V is TRBV12-3 or TRBV12-4; 7 nucleotides agree with TRBD2. This CDR3 is 15 amino acids long. CDR3 DNA: TGTGCCAGCAGTTTAGCGGGGGGGTCCCGCAATGGGCAGTTCTTC. This codes for CASSLAGGSRNGQFF.

This chain connects TRBV7-2 to TRBJ2-1, with D possibly being TRBD2 (6 bases). CDR3 length: 17 residues. Germline V gives CDR1 SGHTA, CDR2 FQGNSA. Trimming removed 2 bases from V and 4 bases from J, with 18 bases in between. CDR3 bases: TGTGCCAGCAGCTTACCCCCTGCGGGGAGACATTACAATGAGCAGTTCTTC. Its translation is CASSLPPAGRHYNEQFF. The full variable domain, rest sourced from reference TRBV7-2 and TRBJ2-1, is GAGVSQSPSNKVTEKGKDVELRCDPISGHTALYWYRQSLGQGLEFLIYFQGNSAPDKSGLPSDRFSAERTGGSVSTLTIQRTQQEDSAVYLCASSLPPAGRHYNEQFFGPGTRLTVL.

This clonotype has a handful of counts. The rearrangement joins TRBV29-1 to TRBJ2-7; 7 nucleotides agree with TRBD1. Germline V gene data show CDR1 as SQVTM and CDR2 as ANQGSEA. V dropped 4 bases and J dropped 2; count of bases not matched to a gene: 2. This CDR3 contains 12 residues. This CDR3 is CSVVGTAYEQYV. CDR3 sequence (DNA): TGCAGCGTTGTAGGGACAGCCTACGAGCAGTACGTC.

This clonotype was seen repeatedly, ten times or more. The chain uses TRBV20-1 and TRBJ1-1, with D unresolved. The CDR3 consists of 12 residues. Germline lookup yields CDR1 DFQATT and CDR2 SNEGSKA (reference sequence). CDR3 bases: TGCAGAACGGCGGCCGGGAACACTGAAGCTTTCTTT. This sequence encodes CRTAAGNTEAFF.

The genes are TRBV2 and TRBJ2-2; D gene unclear. The germline V gene has CDR1 SNHLY and CDR2 FYNNEI. The germline V and J ends were trimmed by 4 bases and 0 bases, with 9 bases remaining between them. CDR3 length equals 15 residues. The CDR3 DNA reads TGTGCCAGCAGTGCAACAGACGCGAACACCGGGGAGCTGTTTTTT. This codes for CASSATDANTGELFF.